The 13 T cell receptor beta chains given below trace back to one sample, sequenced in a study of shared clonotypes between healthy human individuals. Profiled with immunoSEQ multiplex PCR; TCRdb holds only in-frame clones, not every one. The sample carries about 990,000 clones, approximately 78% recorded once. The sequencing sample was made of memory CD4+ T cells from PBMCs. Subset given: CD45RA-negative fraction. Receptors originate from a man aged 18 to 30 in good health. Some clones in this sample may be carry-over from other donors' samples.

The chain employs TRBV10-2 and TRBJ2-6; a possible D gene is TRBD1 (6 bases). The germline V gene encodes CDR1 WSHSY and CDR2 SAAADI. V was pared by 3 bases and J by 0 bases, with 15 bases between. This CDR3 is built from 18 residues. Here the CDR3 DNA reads TGCGCCAGCAGTGACCCCGGACAGCCTCCCTCTGGGGCCAACGTCCTGACTTTC. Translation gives CASSDPGQPPSGANVLTF.

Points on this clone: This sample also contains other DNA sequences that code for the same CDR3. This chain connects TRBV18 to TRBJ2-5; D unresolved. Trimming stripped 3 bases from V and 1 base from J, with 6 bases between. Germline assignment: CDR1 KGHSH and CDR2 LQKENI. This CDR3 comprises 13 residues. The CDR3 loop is CASSPDIQETQYF. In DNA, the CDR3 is TGTGCCAGCTCACCTGACATCCAAGAGACCCAGTACTTC.

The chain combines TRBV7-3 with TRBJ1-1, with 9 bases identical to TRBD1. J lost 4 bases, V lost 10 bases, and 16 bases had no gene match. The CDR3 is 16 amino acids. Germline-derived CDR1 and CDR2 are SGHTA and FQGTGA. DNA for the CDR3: TGTGCCATTCGGAACCCAGTGGACAGGGGATCCACTGAAGCTTTCTTT. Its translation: CAIRNPVDRGSTEAFF.

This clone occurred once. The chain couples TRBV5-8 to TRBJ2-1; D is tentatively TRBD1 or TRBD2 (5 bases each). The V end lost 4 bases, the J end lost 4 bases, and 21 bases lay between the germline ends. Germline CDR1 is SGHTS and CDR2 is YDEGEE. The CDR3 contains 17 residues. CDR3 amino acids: CASSPALEAWGYNEQFF. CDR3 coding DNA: TGTGCCAGCAGCCCAGCTCTTGAGGCCTGGGGGTACAATGAGCAGTTCTTC.

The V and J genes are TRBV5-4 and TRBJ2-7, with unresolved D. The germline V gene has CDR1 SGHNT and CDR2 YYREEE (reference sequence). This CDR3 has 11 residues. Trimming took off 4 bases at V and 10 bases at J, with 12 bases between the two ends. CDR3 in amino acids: CASSLGRDQYF. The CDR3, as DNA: TGTGCCAGCAGCCTCGGACGAGACCAGTACTTC.

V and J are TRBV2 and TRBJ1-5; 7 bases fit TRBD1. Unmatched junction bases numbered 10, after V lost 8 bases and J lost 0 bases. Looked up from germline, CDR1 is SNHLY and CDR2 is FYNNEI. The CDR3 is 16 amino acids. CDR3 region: CASSSSGQYSNQPQHF. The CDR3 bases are TGTGCCAGCTCGAGCTCGGGACAGTATAGCAATCAGCCCCAGCATTTT.

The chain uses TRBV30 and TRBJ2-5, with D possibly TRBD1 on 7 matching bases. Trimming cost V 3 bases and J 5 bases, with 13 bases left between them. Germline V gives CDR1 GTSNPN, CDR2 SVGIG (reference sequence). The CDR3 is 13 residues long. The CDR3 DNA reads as TGTGCCTGGAGACAGGGGAGGCGGGAGACCCAGTACTTC. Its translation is CAWRQGRRETQYF.

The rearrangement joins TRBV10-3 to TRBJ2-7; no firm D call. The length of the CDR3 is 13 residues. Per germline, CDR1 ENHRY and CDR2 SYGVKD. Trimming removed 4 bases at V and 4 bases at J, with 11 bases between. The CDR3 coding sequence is TGTGCCATCAGTGTTGCTCTAGGTTACGAGCAGTACTTC. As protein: CAISVALGYEQYF.

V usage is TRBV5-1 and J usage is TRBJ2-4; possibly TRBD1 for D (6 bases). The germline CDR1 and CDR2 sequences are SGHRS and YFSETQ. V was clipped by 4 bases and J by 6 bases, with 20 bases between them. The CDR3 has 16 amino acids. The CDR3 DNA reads TGCGCCAGCAGCCCAGAGGGTGGGGGCGGCCTAAACATTCAGTACTTC. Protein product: CASSPEGGGGLNIQYF.

The CDR3 DNA reads as TGTGCCAGCAGATCGGGACAGTACACAGATACGCAGTATTTT. It is translated as CASRSGQYTDTQYF. The chain joins TRBV6-1 to TRBJ2-3, with 7 bases aligning to TRBD1. The ends lost 6 bases at V and 2 bases at J; junction bases unmatched: 5. Germline CDR1 reads MNHNS; CDR2 reads SASEGT. This CDR3 comprises 14 residues.

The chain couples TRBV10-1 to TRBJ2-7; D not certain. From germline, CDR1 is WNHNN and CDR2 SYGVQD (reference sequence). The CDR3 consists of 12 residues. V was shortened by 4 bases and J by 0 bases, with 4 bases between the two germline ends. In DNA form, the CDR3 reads TGCGCCAGCAGTGGGGGCTCCTACGAGCAGTACTTC. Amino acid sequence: CASSGGSYEQYF.

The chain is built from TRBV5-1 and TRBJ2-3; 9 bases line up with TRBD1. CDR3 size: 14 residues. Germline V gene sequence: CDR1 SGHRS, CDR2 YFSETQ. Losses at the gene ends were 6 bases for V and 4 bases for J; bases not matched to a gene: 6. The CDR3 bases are TGCGCCAGCATGACGACAGGGGGGGCAGATACGCAGTATTTT. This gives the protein CASMTTGGADTQYF.

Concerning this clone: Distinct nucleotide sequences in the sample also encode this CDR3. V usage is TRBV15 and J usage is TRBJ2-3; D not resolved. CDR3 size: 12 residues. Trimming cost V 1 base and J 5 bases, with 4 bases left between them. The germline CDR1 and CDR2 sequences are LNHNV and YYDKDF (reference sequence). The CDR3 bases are TGTGCCACCAGCAGAGTCGAAGATACGCAGTATTTT. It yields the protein CATSRVEDTQYF.